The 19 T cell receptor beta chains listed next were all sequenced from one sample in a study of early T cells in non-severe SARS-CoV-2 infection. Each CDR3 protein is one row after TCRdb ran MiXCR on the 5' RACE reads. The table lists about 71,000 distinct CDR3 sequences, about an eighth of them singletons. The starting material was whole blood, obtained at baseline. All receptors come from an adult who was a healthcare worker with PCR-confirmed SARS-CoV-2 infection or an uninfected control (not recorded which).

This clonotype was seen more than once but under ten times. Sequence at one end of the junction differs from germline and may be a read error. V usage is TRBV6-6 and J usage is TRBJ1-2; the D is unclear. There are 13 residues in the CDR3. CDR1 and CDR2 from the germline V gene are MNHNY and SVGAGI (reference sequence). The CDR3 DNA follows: TGCGCAACCTCCGGGCCCTCGGGAAGGGGCTACACCTTC. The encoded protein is CATSGPSGRGYTF.

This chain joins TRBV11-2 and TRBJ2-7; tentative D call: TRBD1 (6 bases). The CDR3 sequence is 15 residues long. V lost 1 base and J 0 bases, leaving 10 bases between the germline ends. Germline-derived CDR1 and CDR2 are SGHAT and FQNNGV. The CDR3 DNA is TGTGCCAGCAGCTTAGTAGGGACATCCTCCTACGAGCAGTACTTC. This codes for CASSLVGTSSYEQYF.

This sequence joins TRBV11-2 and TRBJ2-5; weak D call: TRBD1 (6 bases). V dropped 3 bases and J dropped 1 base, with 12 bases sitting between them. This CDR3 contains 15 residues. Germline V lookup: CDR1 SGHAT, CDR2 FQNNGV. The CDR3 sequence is CASSFANRAQETQYF. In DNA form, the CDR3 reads TGTGCCAGCAGCTTCGCCAACAGGGCCCAAGAGACCCAGTACTTC.

This chain's CDR3 is CASSATGKTDTQYF. CDR3 sequence (DNA): TGTGCCAGCAGCGCGACAGGGAAAACAGATACGCAGTATTTT. The chain carries TRBV7-9 and TRBJ2-3; the match to TRBD1 covers 7 bases. V lost 5 bases and J lost 3; bases outside the gene matches: 5. From germline, CDR1 is SEHNR and CDR2 FQNEAQ (reference sequence). This CDR3 spans 14 amino acids.

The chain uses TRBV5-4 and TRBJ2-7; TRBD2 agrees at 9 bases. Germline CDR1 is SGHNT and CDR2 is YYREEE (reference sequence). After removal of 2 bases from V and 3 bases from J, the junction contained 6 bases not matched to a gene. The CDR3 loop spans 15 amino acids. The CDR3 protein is CASSFSPTSGYEQYF. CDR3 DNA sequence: TGTGCCAGCAGCTTTAGCCCGACTAGCGGCTACGAGCAGTACTTC. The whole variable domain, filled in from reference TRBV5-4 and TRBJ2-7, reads ETGVTQSPTHLIKTRGQQVTLRCSSQSGHNTVSWYQQALGQGPQFIFQYYREEENGRGNFPPRFSGLQFPNYSSELNVNALELDDSALYLCASSFSPTSGYEQYFGPGTRLTVT.

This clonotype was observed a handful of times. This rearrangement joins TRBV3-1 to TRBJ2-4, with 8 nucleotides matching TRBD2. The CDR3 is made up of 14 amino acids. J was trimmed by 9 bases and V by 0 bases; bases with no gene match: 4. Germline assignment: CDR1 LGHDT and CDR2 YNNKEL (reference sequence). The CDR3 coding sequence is TGTGCCAGCAGCCAAGAAACGGGAGGGGGCATTCAGTACTTC. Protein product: CASSQETGGGIQYF.

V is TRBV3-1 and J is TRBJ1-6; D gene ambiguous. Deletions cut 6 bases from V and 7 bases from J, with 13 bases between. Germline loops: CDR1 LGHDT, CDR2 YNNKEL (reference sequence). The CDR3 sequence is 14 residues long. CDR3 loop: CASSASRGNSPLHF. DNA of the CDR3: TGTGCCAGCAGTGCATCACGGGGAAATTCACCCCTCCACTTT.

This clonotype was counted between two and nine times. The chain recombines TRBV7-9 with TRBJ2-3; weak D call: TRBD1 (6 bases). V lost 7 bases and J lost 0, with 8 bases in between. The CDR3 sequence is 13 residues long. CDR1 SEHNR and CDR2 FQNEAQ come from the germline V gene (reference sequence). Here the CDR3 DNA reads TGTGCCAGCAACAGGGCTAGCACAGATACGCAGTATTTT. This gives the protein CASNRASTDTQYF.

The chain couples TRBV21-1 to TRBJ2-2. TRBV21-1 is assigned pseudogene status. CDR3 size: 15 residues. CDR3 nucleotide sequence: TGTGCCGGACCTAGATCTTTTCCGAACACCGGGGAGCTGTTTTTT. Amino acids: CAGPRSFPNTGELFF.

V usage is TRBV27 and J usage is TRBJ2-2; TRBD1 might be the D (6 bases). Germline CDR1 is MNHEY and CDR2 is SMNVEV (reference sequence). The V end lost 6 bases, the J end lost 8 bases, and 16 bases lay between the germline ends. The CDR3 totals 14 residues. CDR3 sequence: CASRVLAGVGELFF. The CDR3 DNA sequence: TGTGCCAGCAGAGTTCTGGCAGGGGTAGGGGAGCTGTTTTTT.

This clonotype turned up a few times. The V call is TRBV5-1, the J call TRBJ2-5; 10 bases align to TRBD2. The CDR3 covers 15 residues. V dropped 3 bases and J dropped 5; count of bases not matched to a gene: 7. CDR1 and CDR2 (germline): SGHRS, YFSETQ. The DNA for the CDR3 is TGCGCCAGCAGCTATACTAGCGGGGTAGACGAGACCCAGTACTTC. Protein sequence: CASSYTSGVDETQYF.

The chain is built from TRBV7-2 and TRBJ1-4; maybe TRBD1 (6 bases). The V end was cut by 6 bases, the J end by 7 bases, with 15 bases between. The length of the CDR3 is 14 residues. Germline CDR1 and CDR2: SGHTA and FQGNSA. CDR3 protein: CASSQGGGSEKLFF. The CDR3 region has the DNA TGTGCCAGCAGTCAAGGGGGAGGGAGTGAAAAACTGTTTTTT.

CDR3 DNA sequence: TGCAGCACCCAAGCCCCCGGGACTAGCTCACTCAATGAGCAGTTCTTC. Protein product: CSTQAPGTSSLNEQFF. The chain has TRBV29-1 and TRBJ2-1; 9 bases match TRBD2. The CDR3 runs to 16 residues. CDR1 and CDR2 from the germline V gene are SQVTM and ANQGSEA. V shed 8 bases and J 6 bases; nucleotides not matched to a gene: 17.

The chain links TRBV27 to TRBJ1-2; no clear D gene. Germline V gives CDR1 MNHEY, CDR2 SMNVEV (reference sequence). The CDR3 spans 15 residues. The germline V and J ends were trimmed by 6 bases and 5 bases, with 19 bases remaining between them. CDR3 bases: TGTGCCAGCAGGCGAGGGCTCCTGCGGGAATATGGCTACACCTTC. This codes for CASRRGLLREYGYTF.

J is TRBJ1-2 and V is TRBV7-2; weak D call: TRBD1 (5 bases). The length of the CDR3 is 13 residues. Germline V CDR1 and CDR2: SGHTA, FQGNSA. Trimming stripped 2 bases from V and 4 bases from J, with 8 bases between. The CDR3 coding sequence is TGTGCCAGCAGCTTACGGGGCCCCTATGGCTACACCTTC. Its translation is CASSLRGPYGYTF.

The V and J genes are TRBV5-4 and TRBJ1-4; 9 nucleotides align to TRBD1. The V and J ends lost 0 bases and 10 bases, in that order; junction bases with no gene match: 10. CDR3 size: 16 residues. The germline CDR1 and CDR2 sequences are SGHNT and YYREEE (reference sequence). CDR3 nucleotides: TGTGCCAGCAGCTTGGCCAACCCGGGACAGGGCGTAAAACTGTTTTTT. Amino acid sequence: CASSLANPGQGVKLFF.

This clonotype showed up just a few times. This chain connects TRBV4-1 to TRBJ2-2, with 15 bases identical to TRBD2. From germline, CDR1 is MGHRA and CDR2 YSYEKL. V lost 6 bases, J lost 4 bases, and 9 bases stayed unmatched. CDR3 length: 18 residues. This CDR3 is CASRPGLAGGLVTGELFF. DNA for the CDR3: TGCGCCAGCAGACCAGGACTAGCGGGGGGGCTAGTCACCGGGGAGCTGTTTTTT.

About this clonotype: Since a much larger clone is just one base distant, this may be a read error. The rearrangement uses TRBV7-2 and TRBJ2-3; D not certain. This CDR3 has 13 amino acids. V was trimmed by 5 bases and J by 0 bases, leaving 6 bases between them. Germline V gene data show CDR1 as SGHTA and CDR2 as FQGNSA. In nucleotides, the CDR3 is TGTGCCAGCAGCGCCCCTAGCACAGATACGCAGTATTTT. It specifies CASSAPSTDTQYF.

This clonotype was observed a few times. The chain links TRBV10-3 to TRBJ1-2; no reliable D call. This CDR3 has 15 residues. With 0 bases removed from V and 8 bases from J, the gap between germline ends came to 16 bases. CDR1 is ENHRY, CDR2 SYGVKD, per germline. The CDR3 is CAISESLPGLHGYTF. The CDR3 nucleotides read TGTGCCATCAGTGAGTCGCTTCCCGGGTTGCACGGCTACACCTTC.